The sample holds a few counts of the clone carrying this T cell receptor (beta chain). TCRdb passed the RT-PCR reads through MiXCR, listing each CDR3 protein once. The table records 800,000 or so distinct CDR3 sequences, 21% of them present only once. These data belong to a study of response to subunit inactivated influenza vaccine. The origin of this receptor is a man between 45 and 60 years old who received an inactivated influenza vaccine. The sample here was PBMCs from blood, taken more than 4 days after vaccination.

The CDR3 reads CASTGAGNYGYTF. CDR3 sequence (DNA): TGTGCCAGCACAGGGGCGGGAAACTATGGCTACACCTTC. The genes are TRBV12-3 or TRBV12-4 and TRBJ1-2, with D perhaps TRBD1 (6 bases). This CDR3 region has 13 residues. Trimming shortened V by 7 bases and J by 2 bases, and 11 bases separated the two germline ends.